This TCR beta chain was recorded in a study of cytomegalovirus exposure and HLA in healthy donors. With 60 Vbeta and 13 Jbeta primers, the PCR was carried out. Produced via immunoSEQ multiplex PCR; TCRdb's table is partial and in-frame only. The table includes roughly 100,000 clones, about 79% detected once. Material: PBMCs. The clonotype originates from a male donor in good health and CMV-seropositive.

The CDR3 DNA sequence: TGTGCCACCAGCAGGGTGACTAGCGGGGATTACGAGCAGTACTTC. It is translated as CATSRVTSGDYEQYF. V usage is TRBV15 and J usage is TRBJ2-7; 11 bases are shared with TRBD2. Looked up from germline, CDR1 is LNHNV and CDR2 is YYDKDF (reference sequence). CDR3 length equals 15 residues. V trimming: 3 bases; J trimming: 4 bases; junction bases outside the gene matches: 5.